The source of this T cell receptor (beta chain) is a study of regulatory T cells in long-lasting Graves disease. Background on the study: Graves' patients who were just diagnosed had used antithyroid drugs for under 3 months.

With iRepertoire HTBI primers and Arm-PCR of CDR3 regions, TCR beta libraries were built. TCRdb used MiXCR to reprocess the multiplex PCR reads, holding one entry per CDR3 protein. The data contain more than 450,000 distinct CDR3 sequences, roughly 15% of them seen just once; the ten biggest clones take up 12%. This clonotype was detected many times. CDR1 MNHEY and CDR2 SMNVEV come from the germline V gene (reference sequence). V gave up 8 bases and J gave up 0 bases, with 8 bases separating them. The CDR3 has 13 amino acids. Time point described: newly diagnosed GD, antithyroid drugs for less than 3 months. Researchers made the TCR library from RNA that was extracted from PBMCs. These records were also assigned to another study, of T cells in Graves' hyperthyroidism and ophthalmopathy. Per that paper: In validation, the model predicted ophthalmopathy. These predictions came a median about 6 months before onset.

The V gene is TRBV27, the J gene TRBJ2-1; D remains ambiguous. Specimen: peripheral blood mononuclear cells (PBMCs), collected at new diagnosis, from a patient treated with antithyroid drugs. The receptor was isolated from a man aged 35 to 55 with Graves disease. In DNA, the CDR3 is TGTGCCAGCGGGCATGACTCCTACAATGAGCAGTTCTTC. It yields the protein CASGHDSYNEQFF.